The 4 T cell receptor beta chains below were found in one sample sequenced in a study of T cells in women clearing cervical HPV infection. Clones were read by immunoSEQ multiplex PCR, and TCRdb kept only the in-frame ones, dropping some. This table holds 20,000 or so clones. The sample taken for sequencing was blood buffy coat. The origin of the receptors is a woman between 18 and 75 years old with a cervical HPV16 infection that either progressed to CIN3+ or cleared (not recorded which).

Details on this clone: The read ends 3 residues shy of where the CDR3 ends; the end is completed using the germline J gene. The rearrangement uses TRBV19 and TRBJ2-3; D is unclear. Trimming removed 6 bases at V and 0 bases at J, with 7 bases between. CDR3 size: 13 residues. The germline V gene encodes CDR1 LNHDA and CDR2 SQIVND (reference sequence). The sequenced part of the CDR3 DNA is TGTGCCAGTAGCGGGTCAAGCACAGATACG. This sequence encodes CASSGSSTDT. The full CDR3 is CASSGSSTDTQYF. Variable domain in full (rest from reference TRBV19 and TRBJ2-3): DGGITQSPKYLFRKEGQNVTLSCEQNLNHDAMYWYRQDPGQGLRLIYYSQIVNDFQKGDIAEGYSVSREKKESFPLTVTSAQKNPTAFYLCASSGSSTDTQYFGPGTRLTVL.

A remark on this clone: The read gets to within 3 residues of the CDR3 end, and the germline J gene fills in the rest. The chain links TRBV7-8 to TRBJ2-7; possibly TRBD2 for D (5 bases). CDR3 length: 14 amino acids. V dropped 0 bases and J dropped 0 bases, with 6 bases sitting between them. The V gene's germline CDR1 is SGHVS and CDR2 FQNEAQ. CDR3 loop: CASSLAAGSYEQYF. The CDR3 DNA, read in part, is TGTGCCAGCAGCTTAGCGGCGGGCTCCTACGAG.

The CDR3: CASSLLRQGNYEQYF. The sequenced part of the CDR3 DNA is TGTGCCAGCAGTCTTTTAAGACAGGGGAACTACGAG. The chain uses TRBV6-2 or TRBV6-3 and TRBJ2-7, with TRBD1 matching over 8 bases. The read ends 3 residues shy of where the CDR3 ends; the end is completed using the germline J gene. V shed 5 bases, J shed 3 bases, and the junction held 9 bases outside the gene matches. Germline V lookup: CDR1 MNHEY, CDR2 SVGEGT. The CDR3 runs to 15 residues.

A word on this clone: The read falls 3 residues short of the CDR3 end, and the missing part is taken from the germline J gene. V is TRBV18 and J is TRBJ1-2, with D uncertain. The germline V gene encodes CDR1 KGHSH and CDR2 LQKENI. The CDR3 is 16 amino acids. The CDR3 loop reads CASSPLPRSSYNDYTF. The DNA read from the CDR3 is TGTGCCAGCTCACCCCTACCCAGGAGCTCCTACAATGAC.